Detailed here is one T cell receptor beta chain. Its antigen is as yet unknown. Trimming left V 5 bases short and J 1 base short, with 9 bases between. The CDR3 covers 14 residues. The germline gives CDR1 MNHNY, CDR2 SVGAGI (reference sequence). TCRdb's copy holds only in-frame clones and misses some; the assay was immunoSEQ multiplex PCR. The table records tens of thousands of clones, roughly nine tenths of them present only once. The data stem from a study of OX40 agonist ivuxolimab in advanced cancers. As for the study in general: Previous treatment with anti-PD-1, anti-PD-L1 or anti-CTLA-4 therapy was allowed; about 44% had received some. Partial responses were recorded for three patients, including one with hepatocellular carcinoma and two with cutaneous melanoma.

Study observations and caveats: Clonal expansion from baseline to week 6 occurred in both CD4+ and CD8+ T cells.

Autoimmune disease history or systemic immunosuppression barred patients. This TCR was recovered from an adult with an advanced solid tumor such as melanoma, head and neck, liver or kidney cancer. V gene TRBV6-6 combines with J gene TRBJ1-5; D is ambiguous. Sequencing was performed on CD4+ or CD8+ T cells sorted from blood, taken in a trial of the OX40 agonist ivuxolimab. Here the CDR3 reads CASSTGSSNQPQHF. The CDR3 nucleotides are TGTGCCAGCAGTACGGGAAGCAGCAATCAGCCCCAGCATTTT.